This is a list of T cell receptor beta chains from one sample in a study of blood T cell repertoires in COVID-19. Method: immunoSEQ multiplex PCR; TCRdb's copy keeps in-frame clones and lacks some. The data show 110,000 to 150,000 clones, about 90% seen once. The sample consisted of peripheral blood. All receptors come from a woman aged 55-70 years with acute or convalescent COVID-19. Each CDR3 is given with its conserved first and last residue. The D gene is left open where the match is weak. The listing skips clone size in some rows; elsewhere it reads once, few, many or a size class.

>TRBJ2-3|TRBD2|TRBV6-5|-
TGTGCCACTCACAAGTCCCCGGGACTAAAGGATACGCAGTATTTT
CATHKSPGLKDTQYF
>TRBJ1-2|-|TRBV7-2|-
TGTGCCAGCAGAGCTGCGGGAAGAAACTATGGCTACACCTTC
CASRAAGRNYGYTF
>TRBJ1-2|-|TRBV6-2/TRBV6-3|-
TGTGCCAGCAGTTACCAAAACTATGGCTACACCTTC
CASSYQNYGYTF
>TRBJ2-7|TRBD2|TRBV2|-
TGTGCCAGCAGTGCCTCGACTAGCGGGGCCTACGAGCAGTACTTC
CASSASTSGAYEQYF
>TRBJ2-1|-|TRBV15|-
TGTGCCACCAGCAGAGCTAGGGGGGGACTCGACAATGAGCAGTTCTTC
CATSRARGGLDNEQFF
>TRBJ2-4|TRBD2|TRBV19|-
TGTGCCAGTAGTATTAGCGGGGGCCTGACTAGCATTCAGTACTTC
CASSISGGLTSIQYF
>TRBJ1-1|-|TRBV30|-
TGTGCCTGGACCGACAGGAGGAACACTGAAGCTTTCTTT
CAWTDRRNTEAFF
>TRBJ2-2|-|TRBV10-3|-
TGTGCCATCAGTGAGCCGACCCTAGGGGCTGCATCGAACACCGGGGAGCTGTTTTTT
CAISEPTLGAASNTGELFF
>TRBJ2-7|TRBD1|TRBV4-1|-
TGCGCCAGCAGCCAGGGGGAGGACAGGGATTACGAGCAGTACTTC
CASSQGEDRDYEQYF
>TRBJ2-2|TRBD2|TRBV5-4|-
TGTGCCAGCCACGGCGGGCTAGCGGGGACCGGGGAGCTGTTTTTT
CASHGGLAGTGELFF
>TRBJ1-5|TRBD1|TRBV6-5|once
TGTGCCAGCAGCTCCGGGACAGCCGAGCGACAGCCCCAGCATTTT
CASSSGTAERQPQHF
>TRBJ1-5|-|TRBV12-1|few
TGTGCCAGCAGCTTTGGCTCGACAGATCCGAATAGCAATCAGCCCCAGCATTTT
CASSFGSTDPNSNQPQHF
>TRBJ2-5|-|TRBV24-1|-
TGTGCCACCGCAGGGGTGGTAGGCCAAGAGACCCAGTACTTC
CATAGVVGQETQYF
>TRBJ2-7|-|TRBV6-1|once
TGTGCCAGCAGTGAAGGCAGGGGCGCTCCCTACGAGCAGTACTTC
CASSEGRGAPYEQYF
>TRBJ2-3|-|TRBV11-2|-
TGTGCCAGCAGCTTGAACCCAGGCACAGATACGCAGTATTTT
CASSLNPGTDTQYF
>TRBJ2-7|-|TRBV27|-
TGTGCCAGCAGTTTAAACAGGGGGGGAACCTACGAGCAGTACTTC
CASSLNRGGTYEQYF
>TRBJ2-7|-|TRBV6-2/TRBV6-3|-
TGTGCCAGCAGCCGGGGGCGTGAGCAGTACTTC
CASSRGREQYF
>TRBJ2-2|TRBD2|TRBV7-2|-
TGTGCCAGCAGCTTAACTAGCGGGGGGTCCGGGGAGCTGTTTTTT
CASSLTSGGSGELFF
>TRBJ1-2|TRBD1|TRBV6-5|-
TGTGCCAGCAGTTACTCGGGACAGTCATATGGCTACACCTTC
CASSYSGQSYGYTF
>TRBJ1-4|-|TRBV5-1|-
TGCGCCAGCAGCTTGGACCAGGAAAAACTGTTTTTT
CASSLDQEKLFF
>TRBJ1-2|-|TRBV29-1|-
TGCAGCGTTGTGGTCCGGGTAAAAGTTGATGGCTACACCTTC
CSVVVRVKVDGYTF
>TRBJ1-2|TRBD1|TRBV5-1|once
TGCGCCAGCAGCTTGTACAGGGGGTACTCCTCTAACTATGGCTACACCTTC
CASSLYRGYSSNYGYTF
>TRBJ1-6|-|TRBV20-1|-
TGCAGTGCTAGTGACCAGGGTTCACCCCTCCACTTT
CSASDQGSPLHF
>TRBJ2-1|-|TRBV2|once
TGTGCCAGCAGTCGGACAGTCTACAATGAGCAGTTCTTC
CASSRTVYNEQFF
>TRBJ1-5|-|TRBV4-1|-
TGCGCCAGCAGCCAAGATGCGGCAGGGTCGGGCAATCAGCCCCAGCATTTT
CASSQDAAGSGNQPQHF
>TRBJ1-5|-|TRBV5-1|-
TGCGCCAGCAGCTTGCTTGGAGGGGATCGGCAGCCCCAGCATTTT
CASSLLGGDRQPQHF
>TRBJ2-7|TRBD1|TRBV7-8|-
TGTGCCAGCAGCTTGGTTGGACAGGGGAGGGGTACTGGGCAGTACTTC
CASSLVGQGRGTGQYF
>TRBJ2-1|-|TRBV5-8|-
TGTGCCAGCAGCTTGGGGACAGCCTACAATGAGCAGTTCTTC
CASSLGTAYNEQFF
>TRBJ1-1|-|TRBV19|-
TGTGCCAGTAGTGTAATGAACACTGAAGCTTTCTTT
CASSVMNTEAFF